This T cell receptor beta chain was documented in a study of lymphopenia after photon versus proton radiotherapy. The CDR3 loop spans 12 amino acids. Trimming took off 8 bases at V and 7 bases at J, with 15 bases between the two ends. Germline V gene data show CDR1 as SQVTM and CDR2 as ANQGSEA. Some clones are missing from TCRdb's copy, which holds only in-frame ones; the method was immunoSEQ multiplex PCR. Of over 30,000 clones in the sample, over 70% were seen once. A remark on this clone: Its antigen is undetermined.

Study conclusions and caveats: Oligoclonal CD8+ Temra expansion after nadir drove photon patients' diversity drop.

V usage is TRBV29-1 and J usage is TRBJ2-1, with D unresolved. The sequence came from a woman aged 70-85 years with pancreatic cancer. The sequencing here drew on peripheral blood, taken from a patient treated with proton-based radiotherapy. The CDR3: CSPGTMSNEQFF. The CDR3 DNA reads as TGCAGCCCCGGAACAATGTCAAATGAGCAGTTCTTC.